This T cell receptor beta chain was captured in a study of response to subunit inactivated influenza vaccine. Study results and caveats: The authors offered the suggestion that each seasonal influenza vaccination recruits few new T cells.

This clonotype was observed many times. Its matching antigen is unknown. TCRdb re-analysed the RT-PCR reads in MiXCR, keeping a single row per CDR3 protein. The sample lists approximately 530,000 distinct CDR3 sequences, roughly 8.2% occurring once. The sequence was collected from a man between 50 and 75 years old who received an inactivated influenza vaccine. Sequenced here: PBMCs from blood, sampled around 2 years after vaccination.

The CDR3 DNA reads TGCAGTGCTAGAGCAGAAATAGCCAAAAACATTCAGTACTTC. Amino acid sequence: CSARAEIAKNIQYF. This chain uses TRBV20-1 with TRBJ2-4; D remains unclear. Germline values: CDR1 DFQATT, CDR2 SNEGSKA (reference sequence). V shed 1 base and J shed 0 bases, with 7 bases lying between them. This CDR3 has 14 amino acids.